These T cell receptor beta chains were read from a single sample in a study of T cells after yellow fever vaccination. TCRdb fed the 5' RACE reads into MiXCR, producing one record per CDR3 protein. This repertoire shows more than 300,000 distinct CDR3 sequences, around 6.8% found once; its top ten account for over 15%. The source material was PBMCs, sampled roughly 47 days after the first yellow fever vaccination. The origin of the receptors is a man between 18 and 35 years old who received the YFV17D yellow fever vaccine. Both conserved end residues are part of each CDR3. A D gene is named only where the DNA matches it firmly. Clone sizes are given selectively: once, few, many, or a class where the clone is expanded.

J | V | size | D | DNA | CDR3
TRBJ2-3 | TRBV9 | few | TRBD2 | TGTGCCAGCAGCGCAGTAGCGGGGGGGCCCTTGGGCACAGATACGCAGTATTTT | CASSAVAGGPLGTDTQYF
TRBJ1-1 | TRBV5-6 | many | - | TGTGCCAGCAGCTTGGGGGTAACTGAAGCTTTCTTT | CASSLGVTEAFF
TRBJ2-3 | TRBV29-1 | few | - | TGCAGCGTTGACCCCTCTAGCACAGATACGCAGTATTTT | CSVDPSSTDTQYF
TRBJ1-2 | TRBV12-3/TRBV12-4 | - | - | TGTGCCAGCACCTACAGGGATAACTATGGCTACACCTTC | CASTYRDNYGYTF
TRBJ2-2 | TRBV20-1 | - | - | TGCAGTGCTAGGACCCCCGGGGGAATGGCGAACACCGGGGAGCTGTTTTTT | CSARTPGGMANTGELFF
TRBJ2-2 | TRBV6-5 | few | - | TGTGCCAGCAGTTATTTAGGGGCCGCCGCGAACACCGGGGAGCTGTTTTTT | CASSYLGAAANTGELFF
TRBJ2-1 | TRBV6-2/TRBV6-3 | many | TRBD2 | TGTGCCAGCAGTTATTTAGCGGGGGTCAGAGGTGAGCAGTTCTTC | CASSYLAGVRGEQFF
TRBJ2-3 | TRBV7-3 | few | - | TGTGCCAGCAGCTTAGGCAGGGTGGGCACAGATACGCAGTATTTT | CASSLGRVGTDTQYF
TRBJ2-5 | TRBV3-1 | few | - | TGTGCCAGCAGCCCGGAAGCCGCCGGGGGAGAAGAGACCCAGTACTTC | CASSPEAAGGEETQYF
TRBJ2-4 | TRBV4-1 | - | - | TGCGCCAGCAGTCCGCTGAACGAGGGGGGGGTAAGCAAAAACATTCAGTACTTC | CASSPLNEGGVSKNIQYF
TRBJ1-1 | TRBV29-1 | few | - | TGCAGCGTTGACTGGATGGACCGTAGGCTGAACACTGAAGCTTTCTTT | CSVDWMDRRLNTEAFF
TRBJ2-1 | TRBV6-2/TRBV6-3 | - | - | TGTGCCAGCAGTTATCTCTATTACAATGAGCAGTTCTTC | CASSYLYYNEQFF
TRBJ2-5 | TRBV5-1 | many | TRBD1 | TGCGCCAGCAGCCTGGCGACAGGGCAAGAGACCCAGTACTTC | CASSLATGQETQYF
TRBJ2-1 | TRBV20-1 | few | TRBD2 | TGCAGTGCTAGCCTACCGTGGGCTAGCGGATACAATGAGCAGTTCTTC | CSASLPWASGYNEQFF
TRBJ1-1 | TRBV6-5 | - | - | TGTGCCAGCGTCTCAGGGAACACTGAAGCTTTCTTT | CASVSGNTEAFF
TRBJ1-2 | TRBV3-1 | - | TRBD1 | TGTGCCAGCAGCCAAGTGACAGGGTCCTATAACTATGGCTACACCTTC | CASSQVTGSYNYGYTF
TRBJ2-5 | TRBV11-2 | many | TRBD1 | TGTGCCAGCAGCCGGGGACAGGGGAAAGAGACCCAGTACTTC | CASSRGQGKETQYF
TRBJ1-6 | TRBV5-1 | - | - | TGCGCCAGCAGCTTGCGGGGCCCAGATAATTCACCCCTCCACTTT | CASSLRGPDNSPLHF
TRBJ1-5 | TRBV12-3/TRBV12-4 | few | - | TGTGCCAGCACCCTGGGACTGGGGGAAGGGCCCCAGCATTTT | CASTLGLGEGPQHF
TRBJ2-7 | TRBV13 | few | TRBD2 | TGTGCCAGCAGATTCAGCGGGGGGGCCTACGAGCAGTACTTC | CASRFSGGAYEQYF
TRBJ2-3 | TRBV20-1 | few | - | TGCAGTGCTAGGGGGGGCCTCCTCACAGATACGCAGTATTTT | CSARGGLLTDTQYF
TRBJ2-2 | TRBV18 | - | - | TGTGCCAGCTCACCTGCAGGGACGAACACCGGGGAGCTGTTTTTT | CASSPAGTNTGELFF
TRBJ2-5 | TRBV9 | few | TRBD2 | TGTGCCAGCAGCGTAGGCCTAGCGGGCCACCAAGAGACCCAGTACTTC | CASSVGLAGHQETQYF
TRBJ2-5 | TRBV11-2 | many | TRBD2 | TGTGCCAGCAGCTTAAGCCCAGCGGGGACCCAAGAGACCCAGTACTTC | CASSLSPAGTQETQYF
TRBJ1-1 | TRBV7-9 | many | - | TGTGCCAGCAGCTTATACCAGGGGATCGGCGAAACTTTCTTT | CASSLYQGIGETFF
TRBJ2-3 | TRBV5-4 | many | TRBD2 | TGTGCCAGCAGCTTGGGACTAGCACTCACAGATACGCAGTATTTT | CASSLGLALTDTQYF
TRBJ2-3 | TRBV7-2 | few | TRBD2 | TGTGCCAGCAGCTTGACTAGCGTACGCACAGATACGCAGTATTTT | CASSLTSVRTDTQYF
TRBJ2-5 | TRBV12-3/TRBV12-4 | few | - | TGTGCCAGCAGTTTTGACAGTAAAGAGACCCAGTACTTC | CASSFDSKETQYF
TRBJ2-1 | TRBV12-3/TRBV12-4 | - | - | TGTGCCAGCAGTCGAGGCCATGAGCAGTTCTTC | CASSRGHEQFF